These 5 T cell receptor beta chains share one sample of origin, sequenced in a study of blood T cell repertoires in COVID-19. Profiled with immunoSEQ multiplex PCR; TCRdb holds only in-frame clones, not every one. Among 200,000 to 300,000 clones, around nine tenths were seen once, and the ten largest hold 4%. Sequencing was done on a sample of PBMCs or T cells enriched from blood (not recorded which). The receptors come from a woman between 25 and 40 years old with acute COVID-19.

CDR3 nucleotides: TGTGCCATCAGCCGTGAGGGGGCCCTTCTGACTAATGAAAAACTGTTTTTT. Protein product: CAISREGALLTNEKLFF. The rearrangement joins TRBV10-3 to TRBJ1-4; 7 nucleotides align to TRBD1. The CDR3 has 17 residues. Germline V gives CDR1 ENHRY, CDR2 SYGVKD. V gave up 6 bases and J gave up 2 bases; unmatched junction bases: 12.

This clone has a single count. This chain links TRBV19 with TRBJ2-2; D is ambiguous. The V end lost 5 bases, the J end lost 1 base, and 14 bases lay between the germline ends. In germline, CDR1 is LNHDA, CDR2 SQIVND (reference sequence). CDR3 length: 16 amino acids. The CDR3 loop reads CASSYYRVLNTGELFF. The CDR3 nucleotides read TGTGCCAGTAGTTATTATCGGGTCCTGAACACCGGGGAGCTGTTTTTT.

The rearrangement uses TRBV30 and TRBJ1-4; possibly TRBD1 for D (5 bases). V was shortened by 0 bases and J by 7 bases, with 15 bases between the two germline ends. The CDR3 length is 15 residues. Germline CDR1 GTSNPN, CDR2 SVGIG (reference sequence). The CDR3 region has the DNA TGTGCCTGGAGTGTACTCGGGGGGGAGGGTGAAAAACTGTTTTTT. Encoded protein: CAWSVLGGEGEKLFF.

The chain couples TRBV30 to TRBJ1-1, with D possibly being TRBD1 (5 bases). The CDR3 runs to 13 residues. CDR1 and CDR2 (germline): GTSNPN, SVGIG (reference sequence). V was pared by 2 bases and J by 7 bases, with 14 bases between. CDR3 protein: CAWSPRGRGEAFF. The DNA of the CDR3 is TGTGCCTGGAGTCCCCGGGGGAGGGGTGAAGCTTTCTTT. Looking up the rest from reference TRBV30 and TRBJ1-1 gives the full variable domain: SQTIHQWPATLVQPVGSPLSLECTVEGTSNPNLYWYRQAAGRGLQLLFYSVGIGQISSEVPQNLSASRPQDRQFILSSKKLLLSDSGFYLCAWSPRGRGEAFFGQGTRLTVV.

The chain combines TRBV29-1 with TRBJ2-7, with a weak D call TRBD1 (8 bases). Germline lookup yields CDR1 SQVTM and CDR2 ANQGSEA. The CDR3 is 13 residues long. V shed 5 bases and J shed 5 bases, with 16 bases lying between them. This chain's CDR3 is CSVNRGGTDEQYF. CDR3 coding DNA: TGCAGCGTTAACAGGGGGGGTACCGACGAGCAGTACTTC.